This TCR beta chain was observed in a study of vaccination effects on CD4 cells after COVID-19 (dated by TCRdb to between 2021 and 2024). Some background on the complete study: In the ViraFEST assay, PBMC were stimulated with viral peptide pools, and TCR sequencing was then used to find antigen-specific CD4+ T cell clonotypes based on their expansion. Cultures from other donors in the study were sequenced with the Oncomine TCR Beta short-read assay on an Illumina iSeq 100. SARS-CoV-2 spike-specific CD4+ TCR repertoires from before and after mRNA vaccination were compared in COVID-19 convalescent patients and in infection-naive vaccine recipients. Altogether, over 9 COVID-19 convalescent patients and a few SARS-CoV-2-naive healthy vaccine recipients made up the full study. Across the study, the median time from the second dose to post-vaccine sampling was 72 days (range 14 to 241). Each well held around 1.9 million PBMC cultured in IMDM containing roughly 5% human AB serum, 8.5 to 10 IU/ml IL-2 and gentamicin, along with roughly 10 ug/ml peptides. What the authors observed across the whole study: In healthy vaccine recipients, vaccine-induced clones were almost all SARS-CoV-2 mono-reactive, with only 1 of 255 cross-reactive with common cold coronaviruses. At late post-vaccination timepoints, both infection-induced and vaccine-induced clones showed marked clonal contraction, consistent with waning T cell responses. The study was limited by a small number of convalescent patients, and early post-infection timepoints were lacking.

This clone was counted a single time. The antigen it recognizes is unknown. No quality values exist for individual bases; no much larger clone is one base distant. After approximately eleven days of culture, CD4+ T cells were isolated with the EasySep CD4+ T cell isolation kit. Each participant got two doses of an mRNA SARS-CoV-2 vaccine, either BNT162b2 or mRNA-1273. None of the healthy vaccine recipients had a prior SARS-CoV-2 infection, which was confirmed by nucleocapsid antibody tests that came back negative both before and after vaccination. On days 3 and 7, half of the culture medium was replaced with fresh IL-2-containing medium. Each peptide stimulation condition was cultured in triplicate wells unless otherwise noted. Using Ficoll-Paque Plus gradient centrifugation, PBMC were separated from whole blood and then either used fresh or cryopreserved at -140C. Genomic DNA was extracted from cultured CD4+ T cells with the QIAamp micro DNA kit.

The library came from the immunoSEQ multiplex PCR assay. DNA from the cultured, isolated CD4+ T cells was subjected to TCR beta CDR3 sequencing. On the study's bioinformatics: Non-productive TCR sequences were removed and reads were trimmed to the CDR3 region, keeping CDR3s of at least 7 amino acids. Antigen-specific clonotypes were identified using the MANAFEST web app by comparison of expansion in peptide wells against reference cultures. Positive clones required FDR<0.05 expansion versus reference and all other wells, odds ratio above 5, and frequency above 0.1% in two replicate wells. A clonotype was called cross-reactive if it was significantly expanded both in SARS-CoV-2 spike wells and in at least one common cold coronavirus spike condition. CDR3 similarity was assessed by Levenshtein distance using the stringdist R package, and unrooted trees were constructed with ape in R 3.6.1. TCRdb obtained this table from immuneACCESS and retained in-frame rearrangements with V and J assigned. These tables miss some clones; where compared with another copy, unresolved V genes account for less than half of the shortfall, and the remainder is unexplained. V, J and clone size derive from that table, while D and trimming were established from the DNA sequence. Present in this sample are about 73,000 clones, 73% of which were seen just once. The ten largest clones take up about 2% of the sample.

From a lookup of the germline V gene, CDR1 and CDR2 are SNHLY and FYNNEI. The CDR3, cysteine through phenylalanine, is 14 amino acids long. Only CDR3 DNA is held: 42 bases, read in frame from base 1. At the junction V is shortened by 3 bases and J by 4 bases, with 7 bases in between. The TCR was taken from a human donor who received a COVID-19 vaccine. The V gene is TRBV2 and the J gene is TRBJ2-6; a confident D gene designation cannot be given. The sequences come from CD4+ T cells from PBMCs cultured without peptide, collected after COVID-19 vaccination. The CDR3 protein: CASSDRTGANVLTF. Here is the DNA: TGTGCCAGCAGTGATAGGACCGGGGCCAACGTCCTGACTTTC.